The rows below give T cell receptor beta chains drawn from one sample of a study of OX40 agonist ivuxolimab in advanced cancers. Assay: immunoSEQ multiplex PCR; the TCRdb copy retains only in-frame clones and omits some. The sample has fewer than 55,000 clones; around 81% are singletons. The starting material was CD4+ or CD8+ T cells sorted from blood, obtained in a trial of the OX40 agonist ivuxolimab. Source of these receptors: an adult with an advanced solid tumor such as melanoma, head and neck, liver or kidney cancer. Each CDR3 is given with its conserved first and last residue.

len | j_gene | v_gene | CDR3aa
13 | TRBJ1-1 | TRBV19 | CASTYGGGTEAFF
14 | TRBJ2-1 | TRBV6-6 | CASSRSGTYNEQFF
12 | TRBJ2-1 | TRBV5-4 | CASSLIPGEQFF
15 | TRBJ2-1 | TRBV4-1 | CASSQTGTSYNEQFF
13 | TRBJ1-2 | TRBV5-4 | CASSLVQNYGYTF
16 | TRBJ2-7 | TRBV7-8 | CASSSGTSGGTYEQYF
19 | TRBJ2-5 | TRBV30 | CAWSGRWTSGLEVEETQYF
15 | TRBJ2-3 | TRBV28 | CASGAQRGWTDTQYF
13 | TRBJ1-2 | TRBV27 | CASSSDGGYGYTF
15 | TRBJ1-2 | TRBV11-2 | CASSPGQLLAYGYTF
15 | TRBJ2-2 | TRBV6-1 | CATPRDGGPAGELFF
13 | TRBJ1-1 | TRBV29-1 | CSVEQGFFTEAFF
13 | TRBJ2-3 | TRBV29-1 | CSVVGQRTDTQYF
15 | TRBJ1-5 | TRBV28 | CASSSIQGADQPQHF
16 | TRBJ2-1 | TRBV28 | CASSPPGGLAAGGQFF
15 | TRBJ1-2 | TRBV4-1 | CASSQATGGKGGYTF
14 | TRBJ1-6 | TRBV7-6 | CASSPDRNNSPLHF
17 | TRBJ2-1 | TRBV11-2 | CASSLHVGLAGEGEQFF
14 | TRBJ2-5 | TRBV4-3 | CASSQDGNQETQYF
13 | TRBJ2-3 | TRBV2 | CASLAGGIDTQYF
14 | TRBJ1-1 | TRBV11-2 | CASSWGTKNTEAFF
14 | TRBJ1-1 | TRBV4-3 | CASSQVATNTEAFF
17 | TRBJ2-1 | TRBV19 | CASSREPQGIYDNEQFF
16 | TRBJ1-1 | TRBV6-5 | CASSLTGARLNTEAFF
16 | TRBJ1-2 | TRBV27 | CASSLIGTDRVGGYTF
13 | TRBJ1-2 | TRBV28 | CASTDYERNGYTF
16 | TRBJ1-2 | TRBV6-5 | CASSYSGGGDDYGYTF
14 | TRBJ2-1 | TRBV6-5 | CASSYYISGDQQFF
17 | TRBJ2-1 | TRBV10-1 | CASSESYEGTYYNEQFF
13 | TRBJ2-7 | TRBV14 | CASSQGHQLWQYF
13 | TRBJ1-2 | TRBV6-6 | CASSYFIGDGYTF
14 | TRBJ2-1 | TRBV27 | CASSSRIGLNEQFF
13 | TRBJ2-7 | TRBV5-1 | CASSLGIGYEQYF
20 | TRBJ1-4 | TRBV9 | CASSPLASDTEVGVNEKLFF
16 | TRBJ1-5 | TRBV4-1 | CASSQTTVKGNQPQHF
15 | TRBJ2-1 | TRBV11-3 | CASSLGVGTYNEQFF
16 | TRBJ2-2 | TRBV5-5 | CASSSGQIFNTGELFF
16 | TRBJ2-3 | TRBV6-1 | CASSEVGGTGIDTQYF
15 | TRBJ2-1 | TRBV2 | CAYSTRGGSYNEQFF
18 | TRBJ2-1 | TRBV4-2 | CASSHLPRDSPGNNEQFF
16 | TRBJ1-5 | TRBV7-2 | CASSQTDMTSNQPQHF
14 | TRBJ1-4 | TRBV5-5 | CASSLDQNNEKLFF
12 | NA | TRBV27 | CASGLSSYEQYF
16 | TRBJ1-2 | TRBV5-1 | CASSLEGGGILYGYTF
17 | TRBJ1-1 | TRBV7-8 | CASSLEGSGGVNTEAFF
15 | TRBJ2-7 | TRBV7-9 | CASSETPVGSYEQYF
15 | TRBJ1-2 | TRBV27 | CASSLSRGGGYGYTF
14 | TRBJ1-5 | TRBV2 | CASSPQTGTQPQHF